The following is a T cell receptor beta chain sequence with its context. Antigen unknown. The data stem from a study of cytomegalovirus exposure and HLA in healthy donors. Study findings and constraints: Differences between HLA loci emerged in a later analysis of TCR association rates, with DRB1 most and HLA-C fewest.

There was no recording of CMV serostatus for this donor. The PCR was carried out with 60 Vbeta primers and 13 Jbeta primers. The table came from immunoSEQ multiplex PCR; TCRdb's copy has only in-frame clones and leaves some out. The sample contains 80,000 to 100,000 clones, roughly four fifths of which appear only once. The CDR3 length is 13 residues. V was cut by 6 bases and J by 0 bases, with 5 bases left in between. The V gene's germline CDR1 is MNHEY and CDR2 SVGAGI. Source material: PBMCs. The chain has TRBV6-5 and TRBJ1-4; D is uncertain. This sequence originates from a human donor in good health. This CDR3 reads CASSQTTNEKLFF. In DNA form, the CDR3 reads TGTGCCAGCAGCCAGACAACTAATGAAAAACTGTTTTTT.